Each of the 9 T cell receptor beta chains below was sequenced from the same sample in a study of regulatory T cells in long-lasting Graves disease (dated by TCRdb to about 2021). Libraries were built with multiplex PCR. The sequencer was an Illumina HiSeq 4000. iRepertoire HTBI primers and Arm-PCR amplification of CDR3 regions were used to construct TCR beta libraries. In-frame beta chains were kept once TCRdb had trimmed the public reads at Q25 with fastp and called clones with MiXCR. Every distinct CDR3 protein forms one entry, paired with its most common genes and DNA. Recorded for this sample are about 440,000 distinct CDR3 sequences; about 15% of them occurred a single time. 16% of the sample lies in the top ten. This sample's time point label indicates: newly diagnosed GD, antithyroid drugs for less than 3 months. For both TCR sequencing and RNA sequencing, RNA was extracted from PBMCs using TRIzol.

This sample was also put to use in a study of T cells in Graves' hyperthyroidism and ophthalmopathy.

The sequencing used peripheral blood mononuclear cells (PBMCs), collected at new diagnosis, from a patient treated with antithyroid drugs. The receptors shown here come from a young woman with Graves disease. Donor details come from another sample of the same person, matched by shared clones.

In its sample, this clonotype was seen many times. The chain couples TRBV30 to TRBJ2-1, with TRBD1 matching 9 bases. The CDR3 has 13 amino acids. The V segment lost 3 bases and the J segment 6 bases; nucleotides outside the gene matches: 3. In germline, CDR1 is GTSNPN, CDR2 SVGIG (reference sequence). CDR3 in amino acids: CAWSRDRVNEQFF. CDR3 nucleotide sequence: TGTGCCTGGAGCAGGGACAGGGTCAATGAGCAGTTCTTC. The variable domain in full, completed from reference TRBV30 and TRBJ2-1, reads SQTIHQWPATLVQPVGSPLSLECTVEGTSNPNLYWYRQAAGRGLQLLFYSVGIGQISSEVPQNLSASRPQDRQFILSSKKLLLSDSGFYLCAWSRDRVNEQFFGPGTRLTVL.

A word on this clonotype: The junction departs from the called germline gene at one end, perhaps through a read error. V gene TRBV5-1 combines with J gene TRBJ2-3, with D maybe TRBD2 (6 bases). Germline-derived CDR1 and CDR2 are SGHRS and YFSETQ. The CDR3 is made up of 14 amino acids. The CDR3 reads CASSSSDSTDAQYF. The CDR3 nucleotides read TGCGCCAGCAGCTCTAGCGATTCGACAGATGCGCAGTATTTT.

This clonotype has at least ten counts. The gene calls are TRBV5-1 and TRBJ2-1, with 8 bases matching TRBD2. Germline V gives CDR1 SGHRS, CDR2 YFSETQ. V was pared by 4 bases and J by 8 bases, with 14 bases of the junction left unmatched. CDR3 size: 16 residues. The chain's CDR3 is CASSQLGTRLIDEQFF. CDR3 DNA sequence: TGCGCCAGCAGCCAGCTAGGGACTAGACTAATAGATGAGCAGTTCTTC.

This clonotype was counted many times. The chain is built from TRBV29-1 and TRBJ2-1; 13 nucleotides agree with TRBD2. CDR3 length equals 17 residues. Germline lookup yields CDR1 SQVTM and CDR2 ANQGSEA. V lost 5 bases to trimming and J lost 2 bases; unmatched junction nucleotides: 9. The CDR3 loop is CSVPGLAGLGTYNEQFF. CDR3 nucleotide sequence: TGCAGCGTTCCGGGACTAGCGGGATTGGGCACCTACAATGAGCAGTTCTTC.

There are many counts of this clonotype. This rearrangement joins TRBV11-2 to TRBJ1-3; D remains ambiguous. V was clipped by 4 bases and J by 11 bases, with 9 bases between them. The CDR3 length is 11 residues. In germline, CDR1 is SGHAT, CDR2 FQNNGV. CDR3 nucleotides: TGTGCCAGCAGCTCCCGGAACCCCATATATTTT. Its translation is CASSSRNPIYF.

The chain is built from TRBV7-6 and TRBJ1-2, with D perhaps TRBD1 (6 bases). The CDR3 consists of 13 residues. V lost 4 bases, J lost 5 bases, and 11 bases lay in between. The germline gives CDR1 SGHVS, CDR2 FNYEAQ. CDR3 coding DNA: TGTGCCAGCAGCTGGACAGCGAATTATGGCTACACCTTC. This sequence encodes CASSWTANYGYTF.

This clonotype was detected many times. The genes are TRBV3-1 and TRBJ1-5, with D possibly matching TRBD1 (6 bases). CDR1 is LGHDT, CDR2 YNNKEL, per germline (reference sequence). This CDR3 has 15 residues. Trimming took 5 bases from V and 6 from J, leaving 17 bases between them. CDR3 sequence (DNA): TGTGCCAGCAGCTTAAGGGCAGGGGACGGTCAGCCCCAGCATTTT. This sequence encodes CASSLRAGDGQPQHF.

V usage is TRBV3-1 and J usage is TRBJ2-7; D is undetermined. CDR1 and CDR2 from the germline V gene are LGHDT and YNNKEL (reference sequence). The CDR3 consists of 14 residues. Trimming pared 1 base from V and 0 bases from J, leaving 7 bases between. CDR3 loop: CASSQGHRSYEQYF. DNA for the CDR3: TGTGCCAGCAGCCAAGGACATCGCTCCTACGAGCAGTACTTC.

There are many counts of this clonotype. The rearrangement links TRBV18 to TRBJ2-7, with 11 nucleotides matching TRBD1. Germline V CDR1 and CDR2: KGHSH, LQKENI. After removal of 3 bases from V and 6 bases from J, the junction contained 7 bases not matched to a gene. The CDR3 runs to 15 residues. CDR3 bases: TGTGCCAGCTCACCCCCCGGGACAGGGGGTTTCGAGCAGTACTTC. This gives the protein CASSPPGTGGFEQYF.